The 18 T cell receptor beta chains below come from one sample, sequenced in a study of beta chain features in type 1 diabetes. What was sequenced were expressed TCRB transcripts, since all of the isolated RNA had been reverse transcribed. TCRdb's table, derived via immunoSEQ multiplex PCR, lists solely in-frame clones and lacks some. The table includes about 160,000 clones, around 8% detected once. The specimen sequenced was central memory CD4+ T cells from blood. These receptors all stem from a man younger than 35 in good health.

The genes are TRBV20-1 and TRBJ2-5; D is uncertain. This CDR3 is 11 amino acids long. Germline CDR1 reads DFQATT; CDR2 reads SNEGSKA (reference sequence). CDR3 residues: CRATLQETQYF. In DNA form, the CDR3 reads TGCAGAGCGACCCTTCAAGAGACCCAGTACTTC.

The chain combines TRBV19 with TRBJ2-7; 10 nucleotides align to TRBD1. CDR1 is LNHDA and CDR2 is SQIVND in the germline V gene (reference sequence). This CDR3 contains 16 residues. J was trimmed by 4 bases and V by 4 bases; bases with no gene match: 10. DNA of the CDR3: TGTGCCAGTAGTACAGCCGGGGACAGGGGATTATACGAGCAGTACTTC. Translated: CASSTAGDRGLYEQYF. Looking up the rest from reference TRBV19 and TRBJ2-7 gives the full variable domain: DGGITQSPKYLFRKEGQNVTLSCEQNLNHDAMYWYRQDPGQGLRLIYYSQIVNDFQKGDIAEGYSVSREKKESFPLTVTSAQKNPTAFYLCASSTAGDRGLYEQYFGPGTRLTVT.

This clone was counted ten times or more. The CDR3 coding sequence is TGCAGCGTTGCAGGGATCTCTGGGGCCAACGTCCTGACTTTC. As protein: CSVAGISGANVLTF. The chain couples TRBV29-1 to TRBJ2-6, with D tentatively TRBD1 (5 bases). The CDR3 covers 14 residues. Germline V lookup: CDR1 SQVTM, CDR2 ANQGSEA. V was clipped by 4 bases and J by 0 bases, with 7 bases between them.

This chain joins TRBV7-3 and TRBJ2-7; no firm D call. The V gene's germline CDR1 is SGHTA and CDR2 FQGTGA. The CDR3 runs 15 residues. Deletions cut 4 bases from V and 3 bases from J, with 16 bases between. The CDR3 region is CASSYPPSSGYEQYF. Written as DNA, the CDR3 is TGTGCCAGCAGCTATCCACCAAGCTCCGGCTACGAGCAGTACTTC. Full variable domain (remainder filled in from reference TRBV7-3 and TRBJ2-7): GAGVSQTPSNKVTEKGKYVELRCDPISGHTALYWYRQSLGQGPEFLIYFQGTGAADDSGLPNDRFFAVRPEGSVSTLKIQRTERGDSAVYLCASSYPPSSGYEQYFGPGTRLTVT.

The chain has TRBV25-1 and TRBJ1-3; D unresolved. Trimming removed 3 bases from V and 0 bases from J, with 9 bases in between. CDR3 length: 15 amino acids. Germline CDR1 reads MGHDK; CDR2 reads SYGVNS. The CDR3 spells CASSDQRSSGNTIYF. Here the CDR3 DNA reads TGTGCCAGCAGTGATCAGCGAAGCTCTGGAAACACCATATATTTT. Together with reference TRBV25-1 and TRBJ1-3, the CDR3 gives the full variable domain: EADIYQTPRYLVIGTGKKITLECSQTMGHDKMYWYQQDPGMELHLIHYSYGVNSTEKGDLSSESTVSRIRTEHFPLTLESARPSHTSQYLCASSDQRSSGNTIYFGEGSWLTVV.

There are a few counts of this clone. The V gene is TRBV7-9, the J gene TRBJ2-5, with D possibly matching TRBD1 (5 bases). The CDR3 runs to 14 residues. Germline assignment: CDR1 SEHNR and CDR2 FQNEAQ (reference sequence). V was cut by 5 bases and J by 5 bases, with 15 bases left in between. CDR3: CASSRRQGRETQYF. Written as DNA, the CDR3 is TGTGCCAGCAGCCGACGGCAGGGAAGGGAGACCCAGTACTTC.

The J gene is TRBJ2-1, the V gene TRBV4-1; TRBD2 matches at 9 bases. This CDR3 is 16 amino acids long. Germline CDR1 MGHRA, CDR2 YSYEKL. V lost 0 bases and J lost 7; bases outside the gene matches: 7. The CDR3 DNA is TGCGCCAGCAGCCAAGAAGTTACTAGCGGGTTGAATGAGCAGTTCTTC. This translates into CASSQEVTSGLNEQFF.

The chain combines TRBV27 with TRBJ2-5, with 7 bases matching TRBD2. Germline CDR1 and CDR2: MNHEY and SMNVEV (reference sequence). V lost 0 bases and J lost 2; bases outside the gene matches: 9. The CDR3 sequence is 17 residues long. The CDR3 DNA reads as TGTGCCAGCAGTTTATCGGGGTGGGCTAGCGGACAAGAGACCCAGTACTTC. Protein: CASSLSGWASGQETQYF.

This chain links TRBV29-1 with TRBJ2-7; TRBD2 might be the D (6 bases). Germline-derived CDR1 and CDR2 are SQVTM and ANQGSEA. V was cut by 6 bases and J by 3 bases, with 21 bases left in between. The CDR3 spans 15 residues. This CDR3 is CSVRPGGGMNYEQYF. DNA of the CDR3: TGCAGCGTCCGCCCAGGTGGCGGGATGAACTACGAGCAGTACTTC.

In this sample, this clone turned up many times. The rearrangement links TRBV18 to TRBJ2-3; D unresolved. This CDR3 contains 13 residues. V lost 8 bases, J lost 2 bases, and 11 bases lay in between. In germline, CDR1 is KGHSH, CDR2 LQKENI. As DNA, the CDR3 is TGTGCCAGCCACGAACCTAACACAGATACGCAGTATTTT. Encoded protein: CASHEPNTDTQYF.

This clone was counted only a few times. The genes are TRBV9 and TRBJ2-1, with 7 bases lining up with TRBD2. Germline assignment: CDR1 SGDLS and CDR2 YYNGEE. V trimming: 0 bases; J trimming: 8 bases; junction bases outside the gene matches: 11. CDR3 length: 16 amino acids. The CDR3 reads CASSVGPTGGSDEQFF. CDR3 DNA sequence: TGTGCCAGCAGCGTAGGCCCCACGGGAGGTTCGGATGAGCAGTTCTTC.

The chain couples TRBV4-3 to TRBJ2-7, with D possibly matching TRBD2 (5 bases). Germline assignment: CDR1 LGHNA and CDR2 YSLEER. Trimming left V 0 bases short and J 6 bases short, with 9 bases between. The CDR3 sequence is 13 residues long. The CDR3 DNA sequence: TGCGCCAGCAGCCAAGATAGGCGGGTCGAGCAGTACTTC. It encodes CASSQDRRVEQYF.

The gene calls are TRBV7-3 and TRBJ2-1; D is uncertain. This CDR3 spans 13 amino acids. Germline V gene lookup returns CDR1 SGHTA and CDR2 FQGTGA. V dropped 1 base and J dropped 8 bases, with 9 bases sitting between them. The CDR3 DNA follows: TGTGCCAGCAGCTTAAGTAGATCCGATGAGCAGTTCTTC. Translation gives CASSLSRSDEQFF.

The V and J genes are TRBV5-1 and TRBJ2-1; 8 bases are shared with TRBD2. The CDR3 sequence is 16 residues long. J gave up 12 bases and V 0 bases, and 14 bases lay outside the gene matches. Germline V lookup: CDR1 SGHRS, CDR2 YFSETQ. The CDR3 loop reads CASSLVASGSAPRQFF. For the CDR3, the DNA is TGCGCCAGCAGCTTGGTGGCTAGCGGGTCCGCACCTCGGCAGTTCTTC.

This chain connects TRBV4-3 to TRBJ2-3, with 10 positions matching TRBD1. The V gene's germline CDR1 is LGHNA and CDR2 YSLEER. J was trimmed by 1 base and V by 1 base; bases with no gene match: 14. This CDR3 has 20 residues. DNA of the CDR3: TGCGCCAGCAGCCAAGCCTCCGGGACAGGGGCTTACTTCGGCACAGATACGCAGTATTTT. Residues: CASSQASGTGAYFGTDTQYF.

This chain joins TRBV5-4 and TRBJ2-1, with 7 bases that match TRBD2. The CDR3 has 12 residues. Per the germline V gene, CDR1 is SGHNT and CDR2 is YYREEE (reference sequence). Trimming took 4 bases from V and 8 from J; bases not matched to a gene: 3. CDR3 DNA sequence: TGTGCCAGCAGCCGGACTAGGGATGAGCAGTTCTTC. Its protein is CASSRTRDEQFF.

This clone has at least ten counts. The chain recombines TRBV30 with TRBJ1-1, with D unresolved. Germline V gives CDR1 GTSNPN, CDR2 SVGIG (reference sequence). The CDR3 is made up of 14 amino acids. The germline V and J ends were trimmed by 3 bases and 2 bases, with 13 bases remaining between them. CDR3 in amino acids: CAWRLYGRNTEAFF. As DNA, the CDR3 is TGTGCCTGGAGACTATACGGTCGTAACACTGAAGCTTTCTTT.

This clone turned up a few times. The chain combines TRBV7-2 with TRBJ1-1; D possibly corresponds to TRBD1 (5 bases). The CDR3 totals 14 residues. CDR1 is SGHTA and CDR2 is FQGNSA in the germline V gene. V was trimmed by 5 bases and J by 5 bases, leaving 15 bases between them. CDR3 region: CASSPQGRRTEAFF. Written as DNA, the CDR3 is TGTGCCAGCAGCCCCCAGGGAAGGCGGACTGAAGCTTTCTTT. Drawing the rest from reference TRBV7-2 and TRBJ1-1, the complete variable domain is GAGVSQSPSNKVTEKGKDVELRCDPISGHTALYWYRQSLGQGLEFLIYFQGNSAPDKSGLPSDRFSAERTGGSVSTLTIQRTQQEDSAVYLCASSPQGRRTEAFFGQGTRLTVV.